Shown below are 26 T cell receptor beta chains from a single sample sequenced in a study of blood T cell repertoires in COVID-19. Here immunoSEQ multiplex PCR was the method, and the copy in TCRdb shows in-frame clones only, minus some. This table has fewer than 500,000 clones, 80% to 90% appearing once. Sequencing input: peripheral blood. Receptors were obtained from a woman in her twenties or thirties with active or convalescent COVID-19.

The gene calls are TRBV6-5 and TRBJ1-2, with TRBD1 as a possible D gene (5 bases). CDR1 MNHEY and CDR2 SVGAGI come from the germline V gene. This CDR3 has 15 residues. V shed 2 bases and J shed 8 bases, with 18 bases lying between them. CDR3 DNA: TGTGCCAGCAGTTACGGGAGGCAGGGTGTACGCGGCTACACCTTC. This encodes CASSYGRQGVRGYTF.

At least ten counts were recorded for this clone. The chain couples TRBV6-5 to TRBJ2-7, with 9 bases lining up with TRBD2. The CDR3 length is 14 residues. With 6 bases clipped from V and 3 bases from J, the junction kept 6 bases outside the gene matches. Germline values: CDR1 MNHEY, CDR2 SVGAGI. CDR3 coding DNA: TGTGCCAGCAGATCTAGCGGGATCCGCTACGAGCAGTACTTC. Amino acid sequence: CASRSSGIRYEQYF.

This clone was observed a few times. This chain connects TRBV13 to TRBJ1-4, with 7 bases matching TRBD1. This CDR3 is 15 amino acids long. The V segment lost 1 base and the J segment 3 bases; nucleotides outside the gene matches: 2. CDR1 PRHDT and CDR2 FYEKMQ come from the germline V gene (reference sequence). The CDR3 DNA follows: TGTGCCAGCAGCTTAGCCGGACAGGCTAATGAAAAACTGTTTTTT. Protein product: CASSLAGQANEKLFF.

The chain recombines TRBV2 with TRBJ2-4, with D possibly TRBD2 on 5 matching bases. V was pared by 7 bases and J by 2 bases, with 18 bases between. The CDR3 extends over 16 amino acids. CDR1 is SNHLY, CDR2 FYNNEI, per germline. CDR3: CASIEDFNSSKNIQYF. The CDR3 bases are TGTGCCAGCATCGAGGACTTTAATTCTTCCAAAAACATTCAGTACTTC.

In this sample, this clone turned up a few times. V usage is TRBV18 and J usage is TRBJ2-2; unclear D gene. Trimming took off 2 bases at V and 9 bases at J, with 10 bases between the two ends. Per the germline V gene, CDR1 is KGHSH and CDR2 is LQKENI. CDR3 size: 13 residues. The CDR3 nucleotides are TGTGCCAGCTCACCAGCGCAAACCCGGGAGCTGTTTTTT. Amino acids: CASSPAQTRELFF.

The rearrangement uses TRBV2 and TRBJ2-3; TRBD1 matches at 7 bases. With 2 bases clipped from V and 3 bases from J, the junction kept 5 bases outside the gene matches. Germline CDR1 is SNHLY and CDR2 is FYNNEI. This CDR3 has 15 residues. The CDR3 sequence: CASSERGRRTDTQYF. CDR3 sequence (DNA): TGTGCCAGCAGTGAAAGGGGGCGCAGGACAGATACGCAGTATTTT. Full variable domain (outside the CDR3, taken from reference TRBV2 and TRBJ2-3): EPEVTQTPSHQVTQMGQEVILRCVPISNHLYFYWYRQILGQKVEFLVSFYNNEISEKSEIFDDQFSVERPDGSNFTLKIRSTKLEDSAMYFCASSERGRRTDTQYFGPGTRLTVL.

V usage is TRBV5-1 and J usage is TRBJ1-2; D is unresolved. The germline gives CDR1 SGHRS, CDR2 YFSETQ. There are 14 residues in the CDR3. Trimming shortened V by 5 bases and J by 5 bases, and 16 bases separated the two germline ends. CDR3 sequence reads: CASRDTGSGYGYTF. CDR3 DNA sequence: TGCGCCAGCAGAGATACGGGATCCGGGTATGGCTACACCTTC.

The CDR3 loop reads CASSSSFKETQYF. The CDR3 DNA is TGTGCCAGCAGTTCCAGTTTCAAAGAGACCCAGTACTTC. This chain uses TRBV12-3 or TRBV12-4 with TRBJ2-5, with no clear D. The ends were cut back, 4 bases at V and 3 bases at J, with 9 bases in the middle. This CDR3 comprises 13 residues.

V is TRBV5-1 and J is TRBJ2-3, with a possible D match to TRBD2 (6 bases). Deletions cut 0 bases from V and 2 bases from J, with 7 bases between. Germline CDR1 SGHRS, CDR2 YFSETQ. This CDR3 has 14 amino acids. The DNA for the CDR3 is TGCGCCAGCAGCTTGGCGGGGGACACAGATACGCAGTATTTT. Amino acid sequence: CASSLAGDTDTQYF.

The chain joins TRBV7-8 to TRBJ1-1, with no clear D. With 5 bases removed from V and 7 bases from J, the gap between germline ends came to 8 bases. The CDR3 runs to 11 residues. Germline-derived CDR1 and CDR2 are SGHVS and FQNEAQ. CDR3 in amino acids: CASSPQVEAFF. CDR3 in DNA: TGTGCCAGCAGCCCCCAGGTTGAAGCTTTCTTT.

This chain joins TRBV29-1 and TRBJ2-3; D possibly corresponds to TRBD2 (6 bases). The germline V gene has CDR1 SQVTM and CDR2 ANQGSEA. The V and J ends lost 0 bases and 6 bases respectively, with 13 bases between them. The CDR3 extends over 14 amino acids. The CDR3 sequence: CSVEDRGLADTQYF. CDR3 DNA sequence: TGCAGCGTTGAAGACCGGGGTCTAGCGGATACGCAGTATTTT.

J is TRBJ1-2 and V is TRBV28, with D hard to call. Germline V gene lookup returns CDR1 MDHEN and CDR2 SYDVKM. CDR3 length: 14 amino acids. V dropped 7 bases and J dropped 2 bases, with 14 bases sitting between them. The CDR3 region is CASNGRAENYGYTF. The CDR3 DNA follows: TGTGCCAGCAATGGGCGGGCGGAAAACTATGGCTACACCTTC.

V usage is TRBV18 and J usage is TRBJ1-2, with D perhaps TRBD1 (5 bases). The CDR3 sequence is 15 residues long. From germline, CDR1 is KGHSH and CDR2 LQKENI. V gave up 5 bases and J gave up 2 bases, with 15 bases separating them. CDR3: CASSAGPQNNYGYTF. CDR3 nucleotides: TGTGCCAGCTCAGCAGGGCCACAAAACAACTATGGCTACACCTTC.

This rearrangement joins TRBV6-1 to TRBJ2-7; tentative D call: TRBD1 (5 bases). The CDR3 loop spans 15 amino acids. Germline CDR1 is MNHNS and CDR2 is SASEGT. Trimming removed 1 base at V and 1 base at J, with 11 bases between. CDR3 DNA: TGTGCCAGCAGTGAAGGGGGCCCCCCTTCCTACGAGCAGTACTTC. Protein: CASSEGGPPSYEQYF.

V usage is TRBV15 and J usage is TRBJ2-7; TRBD1 might be the D (6 bases). This CDR3 has 14 amino acids. Per germline, CDR1 LNHNV and CDR2 YYDKDF (reference sequence). Between the trimmed V and J ends, which lost 0 bases and 0 bases, there was a span of 6 bases. The CDR3: CATSREQGSYEQYF. CDR3 bases: TGTGCCACCAGCAGAGAACAGGGCTCCTACGAGCAGTACTTC.

This clone occurred once. This rearrangement joins TRBV11-2 to TRBJ2-3; 8 bases are shared with TRBD2. Germline V gene data show CDR1 as SGHAT and CDR2 as FQNNGV. V was clipped by 4 bases and J by 0 bases; unmatched bases: 6. The CDR3 runs 16 residues. CDR3 residues: CASSSRLALSTDTQYF. CDR3 DNA sequence: TGTGCCAGCAGCTCCCGACTAGCGCTAAGCACAGATACGCAGTATTTT.

This chain connects TRBV6-5 to TRBJ2-6; D gene ambiguous. There are 15 residues in the CDR3. Per the germline V gene, CDR1 is MNHEY and CDR2 is SVGAGI. The germline V and J ends were trimmed by 2 bases and 0 bases, with 5 bases remaining between them. The CDR3 spells CASSYVISGANVLTF. The CDR3 region has the DNA TGTGCCAGCAGTTACGTCATCTCTGGGGCCAACGTCCTGACTTTC.

The count of this clone is one. V usage is TRBV23-1 and J usage is TRBJ1-2; D is possibly TRBD1 (6 bases). TRBV23-1 is given ORF status, its function remaining uncertain. Trimming cost V 10 bases and J 3 bases, with 27 bases left between them. The CDR3 consists of 17 residues. CDR3 DNA sequence: TGCGCCACCCCAGCCGGACAGTACTATCTGAGAGACTATGGCTACACCTTC. Encoded protein: CATPAGQYYLRDYGYTF.

V usage is TRBV6-5 and J usage is TRBJ1-2, with D possibly TRBD1 on 5 matching bases. This CDR3 has 10 residues. The V gene lost 8 bases and the J gene lost 6 bases, with 7 bases spanning the gap. Germline V gene lookup returns CDR1 MNHEY and CDR2 SVGAGI. The CDR3 coding sequence is TGTGCCAGCGGGGGGGATGGCTACACCTTC. This translates into CASGGDGYTF.

The chain links TRBV3-1 (or the pseudogene TRBV3-2) to TRBJ1-4; 7 bases match TRBD1. The CDR3 has 16 residues. In germline, CDR1 is LGHDT, CDR2 YNNKEL (reference sequence). Trimming took 3 bases from V and 2 from J; bases not matched to a gene: 6. In nucleotides, the CDR3 is TGTGCCAGCAGCCAGGCCGGGACAGACACTAATGAAAAACTGTTTTTT. Its protein is CASSQAGTDTNEKLFF.

The chain has TRBV10-3 and TRBJ2-5, with TRBD2 matching over 8 bases. In germline, CDR1 is ENHRY, CDR2 SYGVKD. This CDR3 comprises 14 residues. After removal of 0 bases from V and 10 bases from J, the junction contained 7 bases not matched to a gene. The CDR3 loop is CAISESAGGEDQYF. CDR3 sequence (DNA): TGTGCCATCAGTGAGTCGGCGGGGGGCGAAGACCAGTACTTC.

This clone turned up a few times. The chain uses TRBV29-1 and TRBJ2-1; TRBD2 matches 10 bases. J lost 6 bases, V lost 6 bases, and 14 bases had no gene match. The CDR3 totals 16 residues. Germline V gene sequence: CDR1 SQVTM, CDR2 ANQGSEA. CDR3 amino acids: CSVEGLAGVQGNEQFF. The CDR3 bases are TGCAGCGTCGAGGGGCTAGCGGGAGTTCAGGGCAATGAGCAGTTCTTC.

This sequence joins TRBV6-5 and TRBJ1-1; 8 nucleotides align to TRBD1. Germline CDR1 MNHEY, CDR2 SVGAGI. V dropped 10 bases and J dropped 2; count of bases not matched to a gene: 6. The CDR3 loop spans 13 amino acids. The CDR3 loop is CATMDRANTEAFF. The CDR3 coding sequence is TGTGCCACGATGGACAGGGCTAACACTGAAGCTTTCTTT.

This chain joins TRBV5-6 and TRBJ1-1; D ambiguous. V was pared by 0 bases and J by 1 base, with 10 bases between. The germline V gene encodes CDR1 SGHDT and CDR2 YYEEEE. This CDR3 has 15 amino acids. The CDR3 sequence is CASSLGEVTNTEAFF. The CDR3 DNA reads TGTGCCAGCAGCTTGGGAGAGGTTACGAACACTGAAGCTTTCTTT.

This clone was seen once. This chain links TRBV7-9 with TRBJ2-7; 9 bases align to TRBD1. Germline CDR1 SEHNR, CDR2 FQNEAQ (reference sequence). The junction had 4 bases not matched to a gene; V was cut back by 4 bases and J by 3 bases. The CDR3 totals 14 residues. CDR3 region: CASSSGQGIYEQYF. CDR3 nucleotides: TGTGCCAGCAGCTCCGGACAGGGGATCTACGAGCAGTACTTC.

This clone was seen only a few times. This sequence joins TRBV6-2 or TRBV6-3 and TRBJ1-5; TRBD1 is a possible D gene (5 bases). CDR1 and CDR2 (germline): MNHEY, SVGEGT. Trimming removed 0 bases at V and 0 bases at J, with 12 bases between. CDR3 size: 17 residues. Written as DNA, the CDR3 is TGTGCCAGCAGTTACTCCCTACAGGAGACTAGCAATCAGCCCCAGCATTTT. As protein: CASSYSLQETSNQPQHF.